Given below is one T cell receptor (beta chain) in context. In the naive CD8 group, cells lacked CD45RO and were positively selected for CCR7, so terminally differentiated effector memory CD45RA+ cells were left out. The record originates from a study of shared clonotypes between healthy human individuals. Germline V gives CDR1 SGDLS, CDR2 YYNGEE. The CDR3 sequence is 13 residues long. V trimming: 1 base; J trimming: 6 bases; junction bases outside the gene matches: 3. This table comes from immunoSEQ multiplex PCR, and its TCRdb copy is limited to in-frame clones, with some not included. The sample holds around 560,000 clones, around 95% seen once.

Sequenced input: naive CD8+ T cells sorted from blood. This sequence was found in a woman in her thirties in good health. V is TRBV9 and J is TRBJ2-7; 8 bases map to TRBD2. The CDR3 here is CASSVTSGGEQYF. DNA of the CDR3: TGTGCCAGCAGCGTAACTAGCGGAGGCGAGCAGTACTTC.